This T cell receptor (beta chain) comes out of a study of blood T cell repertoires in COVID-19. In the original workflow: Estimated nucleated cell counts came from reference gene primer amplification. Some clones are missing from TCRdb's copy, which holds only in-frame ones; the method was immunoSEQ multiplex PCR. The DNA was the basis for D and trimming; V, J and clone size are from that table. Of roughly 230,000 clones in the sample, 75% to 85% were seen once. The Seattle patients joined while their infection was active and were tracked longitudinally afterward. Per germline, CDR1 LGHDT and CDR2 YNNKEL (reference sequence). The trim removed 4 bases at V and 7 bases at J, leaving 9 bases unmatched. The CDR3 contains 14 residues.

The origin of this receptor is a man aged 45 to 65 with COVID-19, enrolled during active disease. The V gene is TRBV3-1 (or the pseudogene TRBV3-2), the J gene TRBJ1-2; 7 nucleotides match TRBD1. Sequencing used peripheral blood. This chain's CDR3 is CASSLFDRAGGYTF. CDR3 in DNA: TGTGCCAGCAGCCTGTTTGACAGGGCGGGTGGCTACACCTTC.